The next 7 T cell receptor beta chains were all read from a single sample in a study of cytomegalovirus exposure and HLA in healthy donors. Vbeta (60) and Jbeta (13) primers were used in the PCR. The table came from immunoSEQ multiplex PCR; TCRdb's copy has only in-frame clones and leaves some out. Of about 160,000 clones listed, around 79% are singletons. The sample was PBMCs. All receptors derive from a man aged 18 to 29 in good health and CMV-seronegative.

The V call is TRBV5-1, the J call TRBJ2-2; TRBD2 agrees at 9 bases. The CDR3 consists of 15 residues. CDR1 SGHRS and CDR2 YFSETQ come from the germline V gene. Germline trimming cut 2 bases from V and 1 base from J; bases unmatched to any gene: 0. The CDR3 coding sequence is TGCGCCAGCAGCTTAGCGGGGGGGAACACCGGGGAGCTGTTTTTT. Translated: CASSLAGGNTGELFF.

Concerning this clone itself: In the same sample, other DNA sequences code for this CDR3. This chain links TRBV4-1 with TRBJ2-5; 13 positions match TRBD2. CDR1 is MGHRA, CDR2 YSYEKL, per germline. V shed 4 bases and J 1 base; nucleotides not matched to a gene: 3. The CDR3 spans 16 residues. The CDR3 DNA follows: TGCGCCAGCAGCCCGGGACTAGCGGGATTCCAAGAGACCCAGTACTTC. It specifies CASSPGLAGFQETQYF.

V is TRBV11-2 and J is TRBJ2-3; 8 bases match TRBD2. CDR3 size: 16 residues. With 1 base clipped from V and 8 bases from J, the junction kept 11 bases outside the gene matches. Germline CDR1 reads SGHAT; CDR2 reads FQNNGV. In DNA, the CDR3 is TGTGCCAGCAGCTTAGGTCCCGGGACTAGTACCCTTACGCAGTATTTT. Protein sequence: CASSLGPGTSTLTQYF.

The chain recombines TRBV10-3 with TRBJ2-7; perhaps TRBD1 as D (5 bases). Looked up from germline, CDR1 is ENHRY and CDR2 is SYGVKD. CDR3 length: 14 amino acids. V was cut by 3 bases and J by 2 bases, with 11 bases left in between. The CDR3 here is CAISERTTPYEQYF. CDR3 DNA: TGTGCCATCAGTGAAAGGACAACCCCCTACGAGCAGTACTTC.

The chain recombines TRBV28 with TRBJ2-5; 7 nucleotides agree with TRBD2. The V segment lost 6 bases and the J segment 5 bases; nucleotides outside the gene matches: 6. The CDR3 totals 13 residues. The germline V gene has CDR1 MDHEN and CDR2 SYDVKM. The CDR3 sequence: CASRGSGWETQYF. CDR3 DNA: TGTGCCAGCAGGGGTAGCGGGTGGGAGACCCAGTACTTC.

A few counts support this clone. The V call is TRBV27, the J call TRBJ2-7; TRBD1 aligns across 8 bases. CDR3 length: 15 amino acids. Germline V gene sequence: CDR1 MNHEY, CDR2 SMNVEV (reference sequence). Losses at the gene ends were 7 bases for V and 4 bases for J; bases not matched to a gene: 12. CDR3 sequence (DNA): TGTGCCAGCACCTTACACCGGGACAGGATATACGAGCAGTACTTC. Translation gives CASTLHRDRIYEQYF.

This clone turned up a few times. This sequence joins TRBV5-1 and TRBJ2-1, with 8 bases that match TRBD2. The CDR3 is made up of 16 amino acids. Germline CDR1 is SGHRS and CDR2 is YFSETQ. V shed 2 bases, J shed 8 bases, and the junction held 12 bases outside the gene matches. CDR3 DNA: TGCGCCAGCAGCTTTGGGTCCGGGAGGGCCGGGGATGAGCAGTTCTTC. This sequence encodes CASSFGSGRAGDEQFF.